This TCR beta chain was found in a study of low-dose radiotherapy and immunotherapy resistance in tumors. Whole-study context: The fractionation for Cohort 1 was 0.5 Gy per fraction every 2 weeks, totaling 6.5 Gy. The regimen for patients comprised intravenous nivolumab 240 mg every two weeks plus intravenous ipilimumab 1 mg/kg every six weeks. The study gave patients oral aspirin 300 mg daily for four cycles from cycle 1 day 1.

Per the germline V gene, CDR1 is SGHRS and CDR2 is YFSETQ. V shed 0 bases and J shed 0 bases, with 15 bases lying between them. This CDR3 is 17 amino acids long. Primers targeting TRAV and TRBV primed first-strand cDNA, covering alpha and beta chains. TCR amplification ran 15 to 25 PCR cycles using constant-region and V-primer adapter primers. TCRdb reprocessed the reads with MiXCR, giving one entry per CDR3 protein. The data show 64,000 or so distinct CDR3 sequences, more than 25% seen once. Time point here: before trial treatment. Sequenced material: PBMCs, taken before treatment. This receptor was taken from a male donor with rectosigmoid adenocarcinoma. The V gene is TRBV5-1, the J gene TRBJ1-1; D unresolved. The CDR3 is CASSLVAEHPVNTEAFF. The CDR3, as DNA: TGCGCCAGCAGCTTGGTCGCCGAGCACCCGGTGAACACTGAAGCTTTCTTT.